This TCR beta chain is drawn from a study of early T cells in non-severe SARS-CoV-2 infection. Across the study: Investigators sequenced bulk RNA drawn from unsorted whole blood, and chains remained unpaired.

Study-wide results and limits: Matching against VDJdb likely underestimated virus-specific expansions, favoring anti-spike CD8.

Unique molecular identifiers were attached to individual cDNA molecules. TCRdb re-called the 5' RACE reads through MiXCR, storing one row per CDR3 protein. This sample yields 56,000 or so distinct CDR3 sequences, of which under 8.5% are seen a single time; about 4.2% belongs to the top ten. This clonotype came up many times. Its antigen remains unidentified. Trimming stripped 3 bases from V and 5 bases from J, with 14 bases between. Looked up from germline, CDR1 is SGHRS and CDR2 is YFSETQ. The CDR3 extends over 14 amino acids. V is TRBV5-1 and J is TRBJ2-5; no definite D call. The material sequenced was whole blood. The clonotype originates from an adult who was a healthcare worker with PCR-confirmed SARS-CoV-2 infection or an uninfected control (not recorded which). CDR3 sequence: CASSYRALRETQYF. The CDR3 bases are TGCGCCAGCAGCTACCGGGCCCTGCGTGAGACCCAGTACTTC.